These 12 T cell receptor beta chains originate from one sample sequenced in a study of Tregs in tolerant kidney transplant recipients. Profiled with immunoSEQ multiplex PCR; TCRdb holds only in-frame clones, not every one. The profile shows approximately 90,000 clones, just over 90% of them singletons. The material sequenced was CD8+ T cells from blood. Receptor source: a human donor in good health.

The rearrangement joins TRBV30 to TRBJ1-4; D perhaps matches TRBD1 (5 bases). The length of the CDR3 is 12 residues. Deletions cut 5 bases from V and 7 bases from J, with 11 bases between. Germline V gene data show CDR1 as GTSNPN and CDR2 as SVGIG (reference sequence). CDR3 protein: CAWEGRGEKLFF. The CDR3, as DNA: TGTGCCTGGGAGGGGAGGGGTGAAAAACTGTTTTTT.

This clone is judged medium-sized. V and J are TRBV4-2 and TRBJ1-5; D gene uncertain. The CDR3 extends over 16 amino acids. Trimming left V 0 bases short and J 0 bases short, with 9 bases between. The germline V gene has CDR1 LGHNA and CDR2 YNFKEQ. The CDR3 region has the DNA TGTGCCAGCAGCCAAGATTGGGCACATAGCAATCAGCCCCAGCATTTT. This sequence encodes CASSQDWAHSNQPQHF.

The chain's CDR3 is CASSESTRGSEAFF. The CDR3 DNA follows: TGCGCCAGCAGTGAGTCGACTCGGGGATCAGAAGCTTTCTTT. The chain recombines TRBV10-2 with TRBJ1-1; D gene ambiguous. Germline loops: CDR1 WSHSY, CDR2 SAAADI. The CDR3 runs 14 residues. V lost 0 bases and J 8 bases, leaving 13 bases between the germline ends.

CDR3 sequence reads: CASSFRGGRPEGYTF. The CDR3 nucleotides are TGTGCCAGCAGCTTTCGGGGGGGGCGCCCCGAAGGCTACACCTTC. The chain combines TRBV7-9 with TRBJ1-2, with a weak D call TRBD1 (6 bases). V lost 3 bases to trimming and J lost 8 bases, with 19 bases between them. The CDR3 extends over 15 amino acids. Germline V gene sequence: CDR1 SEHNR, CDR2 FQNEAQ (reference sequence).

This CDR3 reads CASSRPTDTQYF. CDR3 coding DNA: TGTGCCAGCTCGCGACCAACAGATACGCAGTATTTT. The V gene is TRBV18, the J gene TRBJ2-3; D gene unclear. Per the germline V gene, CDR1 is KGHSH and CDR2 is LQKENI. V was pared by 6 bases and J by 3 bases, with 7 bases between. CDR3 length: 12 amino acids.

The chain carries TRBV25-1 and TRBJ2-7; 7 bases agree with TRBD1. CDR1 and CDR2 (germline): MGHDK, SYGVNS. The CDR3 consists of 14 residues. The V segment lost 4 bases and the J segment 3 bases; nucleotides outside the gene matches: 6. The CDR3 is CASSAPGQSYEQYF. Here the CDR3 DNA reads TGTGCCAGCAGTGCCCCGGGACAGAGCTACGAGCAGTACTTC.

This chain links TRBV27 with TRBJ2-1, with TRBD2 identical over 9 bases. Trimming at V came to 5 bases and at J to 7 bases, leaving 9 bases not matched to a gene. The CDR3 covers 15 residues. In germline, CDR1 is MNHEY, CDR2 SMNVEV (reference sequence). In DNA, the CDR3 is TGTGCCAGCAGTCTCGTAGCGGGAGCGATGAATGAGCAGTTCTTC. This translates into CASSLVAGAMNEQFF.

The V gene is TRBV27, the J gene TRBJ2-4; TRBD2 aligns across 9 bases. After removal of 2 bases from V and 0 bases from J, the junction contained 8 bases not matched to a gene. CDR1 is MNHEY and CDR2 is SMNVEV in the germline V gene (reference sequence). The CDR3 extends over 18 amino acids. This chain's CDR3 is CASSLVAGVGLAKNIQYF. CDR3 coding DNA: TGTGCCAGCAGTTTAGTAGCGGGAGTGGGGCTAGCCAAAAACATTCAGTACTTC.

The chain recombines TRBV19 with TRBJ1-5; 7 positions agree with TRBD1. The CDR3 is 15 residues long. Germline V gives CDR1 LNHDA, CDR2 SQIVND (reference sequence). The J segment lost 4 bases and the V segment lost 5 bases, leaving 8 bases of the junction unmatched. CDR3 in DNA: TGTGCCAGTAGTCGATGGGCAGGGGGTAATCAGCCCCAGCATTTT. Translation gives CASSRWAGGNQPQHF.

This clone has only a few counts. The rearrangement joins TRBV6-1 to TRBJ2-2; 8 bases align to TRBD2. V dropped 7 bases and J dropped 0; count of bases not matched to a gene: 7. The CDR3 loop spans 16 amino acids. Germline-derived CDR1 and CDR2 are MNHNS and SASEGT. Here the CDR3 DNA reads TGTGCCAGCACTGACGCGGGGGGCGCGAACACCGGGGAGCTGTTTTTT. This gives the protein CASTDAGGANTGELFF.

The V and J genes are TRBV5-1 and TRBJ2-7; D ambiguous. Trimming removed 4 bases at V and 3 bases at J, with 5 bases between. This CDR3 comprises 11 residues. Germline-derived CDR1 and CDR2 are SGHRS and YFSETQ. The CDR3 region is CASSRGYEQYF. The CDR3 DNA sequence: TGCGCCAGCAGCCGTGGCTACGAGCAGTACTTC.

This clone was observed a single time. The chain's CDR3 is CASSPGNYNEQFF. The CDR3 bases are TGTGCCAGCAGCCCCGGGAATTACAATGAGCAGTTCTTC. The chain carries TRBV13 and TRBJ2-1, with D tentatively TRBD2 (5 bases). The germline V gene encodes CDR1 PRHDT and CDR2 FYEKMQ (reference sequence). V shed 5 bases and J shed 4 bases, with 9 bases lying between them. The CDR3 contains 13 residues.